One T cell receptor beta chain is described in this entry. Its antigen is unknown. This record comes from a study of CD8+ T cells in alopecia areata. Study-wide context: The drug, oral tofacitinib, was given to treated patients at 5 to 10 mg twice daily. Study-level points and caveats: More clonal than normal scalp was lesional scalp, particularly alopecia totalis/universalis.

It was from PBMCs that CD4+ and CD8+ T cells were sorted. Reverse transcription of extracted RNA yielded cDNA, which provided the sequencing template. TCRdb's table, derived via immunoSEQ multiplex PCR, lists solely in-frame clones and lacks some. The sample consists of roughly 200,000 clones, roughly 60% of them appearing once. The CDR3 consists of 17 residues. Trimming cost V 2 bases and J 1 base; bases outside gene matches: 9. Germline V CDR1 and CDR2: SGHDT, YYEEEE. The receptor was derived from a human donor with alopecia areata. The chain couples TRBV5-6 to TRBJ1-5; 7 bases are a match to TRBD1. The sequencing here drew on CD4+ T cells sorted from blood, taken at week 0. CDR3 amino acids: CASSFYRGIGSNQPQHF. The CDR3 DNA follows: TGTGCCAGCAGCTTTTACAGGGGAATAGGGAGCAATCAGCCCCAGCATTTT.